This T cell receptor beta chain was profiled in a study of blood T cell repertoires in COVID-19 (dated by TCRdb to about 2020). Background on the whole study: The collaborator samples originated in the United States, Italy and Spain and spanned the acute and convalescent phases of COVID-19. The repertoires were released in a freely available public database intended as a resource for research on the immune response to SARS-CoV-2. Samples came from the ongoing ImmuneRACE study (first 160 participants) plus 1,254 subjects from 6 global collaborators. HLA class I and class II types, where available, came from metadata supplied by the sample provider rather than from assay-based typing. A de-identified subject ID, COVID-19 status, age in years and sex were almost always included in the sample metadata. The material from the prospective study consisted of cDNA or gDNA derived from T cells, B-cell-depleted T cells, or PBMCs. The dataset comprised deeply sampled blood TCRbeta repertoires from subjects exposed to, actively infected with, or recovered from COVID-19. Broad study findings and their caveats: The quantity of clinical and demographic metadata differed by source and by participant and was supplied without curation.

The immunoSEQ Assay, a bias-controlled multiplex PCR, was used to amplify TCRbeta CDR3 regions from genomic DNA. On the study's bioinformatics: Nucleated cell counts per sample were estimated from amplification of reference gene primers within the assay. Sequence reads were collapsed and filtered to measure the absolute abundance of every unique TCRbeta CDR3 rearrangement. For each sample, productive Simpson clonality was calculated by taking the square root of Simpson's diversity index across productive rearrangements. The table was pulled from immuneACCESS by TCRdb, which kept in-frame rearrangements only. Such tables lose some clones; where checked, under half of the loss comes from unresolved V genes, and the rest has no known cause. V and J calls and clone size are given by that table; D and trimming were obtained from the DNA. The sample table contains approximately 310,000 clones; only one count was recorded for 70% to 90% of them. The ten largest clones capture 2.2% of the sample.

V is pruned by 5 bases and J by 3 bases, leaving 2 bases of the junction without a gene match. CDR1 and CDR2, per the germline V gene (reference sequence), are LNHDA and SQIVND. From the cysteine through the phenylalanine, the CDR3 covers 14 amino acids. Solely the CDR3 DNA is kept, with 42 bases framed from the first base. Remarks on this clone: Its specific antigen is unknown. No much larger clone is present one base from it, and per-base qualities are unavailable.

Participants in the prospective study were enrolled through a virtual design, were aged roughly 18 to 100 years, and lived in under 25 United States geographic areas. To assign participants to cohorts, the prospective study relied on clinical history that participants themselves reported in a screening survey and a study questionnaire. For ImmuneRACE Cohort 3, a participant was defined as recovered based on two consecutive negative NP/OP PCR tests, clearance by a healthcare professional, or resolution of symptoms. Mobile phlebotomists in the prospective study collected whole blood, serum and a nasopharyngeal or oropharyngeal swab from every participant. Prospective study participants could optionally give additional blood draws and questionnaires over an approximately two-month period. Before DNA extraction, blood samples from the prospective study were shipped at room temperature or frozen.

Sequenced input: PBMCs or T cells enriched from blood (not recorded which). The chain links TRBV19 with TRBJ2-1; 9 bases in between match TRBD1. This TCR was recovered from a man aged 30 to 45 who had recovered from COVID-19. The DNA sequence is TGTGCCAGTAGTCGGACAGGGGACTACAATGAGCAGTTCTTC. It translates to CASSRTGDYNEQFF.